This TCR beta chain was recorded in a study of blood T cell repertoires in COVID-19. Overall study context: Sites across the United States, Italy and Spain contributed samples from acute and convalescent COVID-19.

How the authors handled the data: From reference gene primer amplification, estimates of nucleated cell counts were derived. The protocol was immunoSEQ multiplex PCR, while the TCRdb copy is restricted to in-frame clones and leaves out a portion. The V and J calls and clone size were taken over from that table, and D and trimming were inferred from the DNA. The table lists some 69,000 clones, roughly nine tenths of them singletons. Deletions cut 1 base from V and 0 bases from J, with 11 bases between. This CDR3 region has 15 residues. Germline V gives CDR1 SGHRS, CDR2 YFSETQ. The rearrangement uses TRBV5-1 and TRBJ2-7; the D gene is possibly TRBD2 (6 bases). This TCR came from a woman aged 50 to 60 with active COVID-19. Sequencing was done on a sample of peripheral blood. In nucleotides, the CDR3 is TGCGCCAGCAGCTTGTTAGCGGATGGCTCCTACGAGCAGTACTTC. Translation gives CASSLLADGSYEQYF.